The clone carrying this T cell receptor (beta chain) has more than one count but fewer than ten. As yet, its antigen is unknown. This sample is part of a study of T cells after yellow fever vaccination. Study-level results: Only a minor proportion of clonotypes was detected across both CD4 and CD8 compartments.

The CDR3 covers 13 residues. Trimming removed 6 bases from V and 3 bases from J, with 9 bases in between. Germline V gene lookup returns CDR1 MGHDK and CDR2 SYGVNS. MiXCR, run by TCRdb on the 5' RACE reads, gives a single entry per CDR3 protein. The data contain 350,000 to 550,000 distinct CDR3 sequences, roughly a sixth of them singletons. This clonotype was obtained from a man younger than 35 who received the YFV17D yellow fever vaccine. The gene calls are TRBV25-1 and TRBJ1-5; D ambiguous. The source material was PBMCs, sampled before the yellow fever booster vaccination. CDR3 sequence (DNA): TGTGCCAGCAGACGGACGAACAATCAGCCCCAGCATTTT. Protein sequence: CASRRTNNQPQHF.